This T cell receptor (beta chain) was recorded in a study of blood T cells in healthy people across ages. Alongside a J-beta primer mix, a sample-barcoded 5' primer served in a second PCR lasting roughly 7 to 11 cycles. MiXCR was run by TCRdb on the 5' RACE reads, yielding one entry per CDR3 protein. The table lists 950,000 to 1,200,000 distinct CDR3 sequences, approximately 38% of them singletons. V lost 3 bases and J 0 bases, leaving 11 bases between the germline ends. The CDR3 totals 15 residues. In germline, CDR1 is SGHTA, CDR2 FQGNSA. Sample donors were healthy Caucasian individuals that came from Russia, aged roughly 6 to 100.

The source is a man in his late teens or twenties in good health. Sample: blood. The chain carries TRBV7-2 and TRBJ2-5; no firm D call. CDR3 DNA sequence: TGTGCCAGCAGCTTTATAGGGCCCAACCAAGAGACCCAGTACTTC. Amino acid sequence: CASSFIGPNQETQYF.